A single sample gave rise to the 21 T cell receptor beta chains below, sequenced in a study of control samples from healthy donors and cancer patients. The repertoire was sequenced with immunoSEQ multiplex PCR; TCRdb's copy has only in-frame clones and lacks some. This sample has around 130,000 clones, with approximately 89% found just once. The sample comprised blood. The receptors derive from a man younger than 30 in good health.

The V and J genes are TRBV3-1 (or the pseudogene TRBV3-2) and TRBJ1-2; tentatively, D is TRBD1 (5 bases). The CDR3 extends over 14 amino acids. Per germline, CDR1 LGHDT and CDR2 YNNKEL (reference sequence). The V gene lost 5 bases and the J gene lost 0 bases, with 10 bases spanning the gap. The CDR3 DNA follows: TGTGCCAGCAGCATTGGGGCCCCTAACTATGGCTACACCTTC. Amino acid sequence: CASSIGAPNYGYTF.

The rearrangement uses TRBV11-2 and TRBJ1-1; tentatively, D is TRBD1 (6 bases). The germline V gene encodes CDR1 SGHAT and CDR2 FQNNGV. The CDR3 extends over 14 amino acids. Trimming removed 4 bases from V and 3 bases from J, with 12 bases in between. CDR3 DNA: TGTGCCAGCAGCTCCGAGGGGGGATACACTGAAGCTTTCTTT. Residues: CASSSEGGYTEAFF.

This clone occurred once. CDR3 in amino acids: CASGPRGQGHYGYTF. The CDR3 nucleotides are TGTGCCAGTGGTCCTCGGGGACAGGGCCACTATGGCTACACCTTC. The gene calls are TRBV19 and TRBJ1-2, with TRBD1 matching over 9 bases. This CDR3 is 15 amino acids long. V was clipped by 8 bases and J by 3 bases; unmatched bases: 10. CDR1 LNHDA and CDR2 SQIVND come from the germline V gene (reference sequence).

The chain has TRBV5-6 and TRBJ1-1; D is perhaps TRBD1 (5 bases). The CDR3 length is 14 residues. The germline V and J ends were trimmed by 0 bases and 5 bases, with 11 bases remaining between them. Germline assignment: CDR1 SGHDT and CDR2 YYEEEE. CDR3 residues: CASSLVTQGTEAFF. The CDR3 nucleotides are TGTGCCAGCAGCTTGGTTACTCAGGGTACTGAAGCTTTCTTT.

V is TRBV29-1 and J is TRBJ1-1; D remains unclear. Per germline, CDR1 SQVTM and CDR2 ANQGSEA. There are 12 residues in the CDR3. The CDR3 sequence: CTADRGGTEAFF. Written as DNA, the CDR3 is TGCACCGCGGATCGGGGAGGTACTGAAGCTTTCTTT.

The chain combines TRBV25-1 with TRBJ1-2, with a tentative D call TRBD1 (6 bases). The CDR3 consists of 13 residues. Per germline, CDR1 MGHDK and CDR2 SYGVNS. Trimming removed 7 bases from V and 8 bases from J, with 17 bases in between. CDR3: CASMGRGPDGYTF. The CDR3 bases are TGTGCCAGCATGGGACGGGGGCCGGACGGCTACACCTTC.

V usage is TRBV7-8 and J usage is TRBJ2-7, with D maybe TRBD1 (5 bases). V was shortened by 0 bases and J by 3 bases, with 12 bases between the two germline ends. The CDR3 has 15 residues. Looked up from germline, CDR1 is SGHVS and CDR2 is FQNEAQ. CDR3 in amino acids: CASSLAGWGGYEQYF. In DNA form, the CDR3 reads TGTGCCAGCAGCTTAGCTGGATGGGGCGGCTACGAGCAGTACTTC.

The chain links TRBV7-9 to TRBJ1-4; 9 bases line up with TRBD1. The CDR3 consists of 17 residues. J lost 3 bases, V lost 3 bases, and 8 bases had no gene match. The germline CDR1 and CDR2 sequences are SEHNR and FQNEAQ (reference sequence). CDR3 nucleotides: TGTGCCAGCAGCTTGGGGACAGGGAAGAGGGCTAATGAAAAACTGTTTTTT. Its translation is CASSLGTGKRANEKLFF.

The J gene is TRBJ2-5, the V gene TRBV2; no reliable D call. Looked up from germline, CDR1 is SNHLY and CDR2 is FYNNEI. Trimming pared 3 bases from V and 5 bases from J, leaving 1 base between. The CDR3 has 10 residues. This CDR3 is CASSEETQYF. The CDR3 coding sequence is TGTGCCAGCAGTGAGGAGACCCAGTACTTC.

The rearrangement uses TRBV4-2 and TRBJ2-5, with 14 bases lining up with TRBD2. Germline-derived CDR1 and CDR2 are LGHNA and YNFKEQ. The CDR3 loop spans 16 amino acids. After removal of 3 bases from V and 4 bases from J, the junction contained 4 bases not matched to a gene. The CDR3 region is CASSHGTSGGPETQYF. In nucleotides, the CDR3 is TGTGCCAGCAGCCACGGGACTAGCGGGGGTCCAGAGACCCAGTACTTC.

The chain couples TRBV6-1 to TRBJ2-1; perhaps TRBD1 as D (5 bases). CDR3 length: 13 residues. Trimming removed 3 bases at V and 4 bases at J, with 7 bases between. Germline CDR1 and CDR2: MNHNS and SASEGT. CDR3 amino acids: CASSDREYNEQFF. The CDR3 coding sequence is TGTGCCAGCAGTGACAGGGAATACAATGAGCAGTTCTTC.

This chain connects TRBV6-4 to TRBJ1-4; no firm D call. Germline V gene lookup returns CDR1 MRHNA and CDR2 SNTAGT. V shed 10 bases and J shed 0 bases, with 15 bases lying between them. The CDR3 length is 15 residues. The CDR3 here is CAIPPDGPTNEKLFF. The CDR3, as DNA: TGTGCCATCCCCCCGGACGGCCCAACTAATGAAAAACTGTTTTTT.

This clone was counted between two and nine times. The gene calls are TRBV4-2 and TRBJ1-5; D gene unclear. The germline V gene has CDR1 LGHNA and CDR2 YNFKEQ. V dropped 0 bases and J dropped 5 bases, with 11 bases sitting between them. The CDR3 sequence is 15 residues long. CDR3 loop: CASSQDAVVDQPQHF. Here the CDR3 DNA reads TGTGCCAGCAGCCAAGACGCCGTGGTGGATCAGCCCCAGCATTTT.

The chain recombines TRBV10-3 with TRBJ1-2; 7 bases are a match to TRBD1. The J segment lost 0 bases and the V segment lost 3 bases, leaving 10 bases of the junction unmatched. The germline CDR1 and CDR2 sequences are ENHRY and SYGVKD. The CDR3 consists of 17 residues. CDR3 sequence (DNA): TGTGCCATCAGTGATCCCGGGACAGTCTCAGCTAACTATGGCTACACCTTC. Its protein product is CAISDPGTVSANYGYTF.

The chain is built from TRBV10-3 and TRBJ2-7; 7 nucleotides agree with TRBD1. The CDR3 runs 16 residues. From germline, CDR1 is ENHRY and CDR2 SYGVKD. V shed 3 bases, J shed 0 bases, and the junction held 8 bases outside the gene matches. CDR3 sequence reads: CAISDFAWDSSYEQYF. CDR3 DNA: TGTGCCATCAGTGATTTCGCTTGGGACAGCTCCTACGAGCAGTACTTC.

The chain has TRBV29-1 and TRBJ1-1, with 7 bases matching TRBD1. The CDR3 spans 14 residues. With V trimmed by 0 bases and J by 1 base, 2 bases remained unmatched. CDR1 and CDR2 (germline): SQVTM, ANQGSEA. CDR3 in DNA: TGCAGCGTTGAAGAAGGGACAGCGAACACTGAAGCTTTCTTT. Translated: CSVEEGTANTEAFF.

The rearrangement links TRBV6-5 to TRBJ2-7, with D possibly called TRBD1 or TRBD2 (5 bases each). The germline V gene has CDR1 MNHEY and CDR2 SVGAGI. CDR3 size: 13 residues. Between the trimmed V and J ends, which lost 7 bases and 2 bases, there was a span of 12 bases. The CDR3 DNA follows: TGTGCCAGCACCGGGACGGACACCTACGAGCAGTACTTC. Residues: CASTGTDTYEQYF.

V is TRBV5-1 and J is TRBJ2-4, with D maybe TRBD2 (5 bases). The CDR3 runs 14 residues. CDR1 is SGHRS, CDR2 YFSETQ, per germline. V was clipped by 0 bases and J by 9 bases, with 13 bases between them. CDR3 in DNA: TGCGCCAGCAGCTTGGCCGAGGGTGTGAGCATTCAGTACTTC. The encoded protein is CASSLAEGVSIQYF.

The chain couples TRBV7-3 to TRBJ1-6, with 7 nucleotides matching TRBD1. Germline values: CDR1 SGHTA, CDR2 FQGTGA. Trimming removed 0 bases from V and 7 bases from J; junction bases left unmatched: 3. The CDR3 extends over 15 amino acids. The CDR3 DNA reads TGTGCCAGCAGCTTAACGACAGGGTCGAATTCACCCCTCCACTTT. This codes for CASSLTTGSNSPLHF.

This chain's CDR3 is CASSLVRGRLTGNTIYF. CDR3 nucleotides: TGTGCCAGCAGCTTAGTAAGGGGCAGGCTAACTGGAAACACCATATATTTT. This chain uses TRBV11-2 with TRBJ1-3; D is perhaps TRBD1 (5 bases). CDR3 length equals 17 residues. Per the germline V gene, CDR1 is SGHAT and CDR2 is FQNNGV. The V end was cut by 1 base, the J end by 2 bases, with 15 bases between. Based on the CDR3 plus reference TRBV11-2 and TRBJ1-3, the full variable domain is EAGVAQSPRYKIIEKRQSVAFWCNPISGHATLYWYQQILGQGPKLLIQFQNNGVVDDSQLPKDRFSAERLKGVDSTLKIQPAKLEDSAVYLCASSLVRGRLTGNTIYFGEGSWLTVV.

The rearrangement uses TRBV5-1 and TRBJ1-4, with 7 bases lining up with TRBD1. CDR1 SGHRS and CDR2 YFSETQ come from the germline V gene. CDR3 length: 12 amino acids. The ends lost 4 bases at V and 14 bases at J; junction bases unmatched: 8. The CDR3: CASSEDRVRLFF. The CDR3 region has the DNA TGCGCCAGCAGCGAAGACAGGGTCCGGCTGTTTTTT. Filled out from reference TRBV5-1 and TRBJ1-4, the complete variable domain reads KAGVTQTPRYLIKTRGQQVTLSCSPISGHRSVSWYQQTPGQGLQFLFEYFSETQRNKGNFPGRFSGRQFSNSRSEMNVSTLELGDSALYLCASSEDRVRLFFGSGTQLSVL.